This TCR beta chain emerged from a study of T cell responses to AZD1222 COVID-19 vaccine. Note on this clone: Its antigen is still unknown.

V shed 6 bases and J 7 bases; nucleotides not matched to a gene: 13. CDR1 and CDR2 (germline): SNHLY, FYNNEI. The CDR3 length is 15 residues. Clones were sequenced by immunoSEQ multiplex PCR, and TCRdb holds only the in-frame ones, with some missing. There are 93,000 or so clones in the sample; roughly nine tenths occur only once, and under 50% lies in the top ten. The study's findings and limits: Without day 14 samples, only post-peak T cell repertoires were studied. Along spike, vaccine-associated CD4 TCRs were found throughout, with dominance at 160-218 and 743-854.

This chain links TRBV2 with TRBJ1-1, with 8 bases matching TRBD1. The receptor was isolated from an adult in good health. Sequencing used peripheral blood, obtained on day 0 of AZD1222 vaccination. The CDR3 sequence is CASRHGQGKHGEAFF. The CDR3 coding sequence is TGTGCCAGCAGGCACGGACAGGGAAAACACGGTGAAGCTTTCTTT.